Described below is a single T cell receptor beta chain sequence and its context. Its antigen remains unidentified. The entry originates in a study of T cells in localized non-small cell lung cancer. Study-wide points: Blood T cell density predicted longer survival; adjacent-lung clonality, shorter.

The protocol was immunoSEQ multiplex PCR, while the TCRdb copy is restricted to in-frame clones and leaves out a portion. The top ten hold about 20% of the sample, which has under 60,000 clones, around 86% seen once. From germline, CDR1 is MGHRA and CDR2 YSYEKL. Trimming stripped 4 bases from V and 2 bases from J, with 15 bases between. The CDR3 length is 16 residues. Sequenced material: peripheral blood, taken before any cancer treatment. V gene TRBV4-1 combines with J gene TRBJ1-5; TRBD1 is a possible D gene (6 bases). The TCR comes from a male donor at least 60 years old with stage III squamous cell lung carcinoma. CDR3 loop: CASSPRTVGGNQPQHF. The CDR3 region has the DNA TGCGCCAGCAGCCCGAGGACAGTCGGTGGCAATCAGCCCCAGCATTTT.